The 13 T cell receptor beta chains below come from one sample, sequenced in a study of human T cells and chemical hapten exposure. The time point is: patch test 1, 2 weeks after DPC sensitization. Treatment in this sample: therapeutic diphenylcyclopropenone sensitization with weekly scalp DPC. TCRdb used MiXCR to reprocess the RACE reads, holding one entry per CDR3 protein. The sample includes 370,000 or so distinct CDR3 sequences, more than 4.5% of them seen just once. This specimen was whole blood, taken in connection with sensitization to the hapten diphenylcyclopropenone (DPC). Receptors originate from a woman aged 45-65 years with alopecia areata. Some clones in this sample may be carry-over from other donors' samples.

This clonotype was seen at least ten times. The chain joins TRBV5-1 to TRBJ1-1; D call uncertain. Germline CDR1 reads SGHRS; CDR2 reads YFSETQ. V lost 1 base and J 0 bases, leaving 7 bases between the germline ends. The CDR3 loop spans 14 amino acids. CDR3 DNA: TGCGCCAGCAGCTTGACGTTTTTGAACACTGAAGCTTTCTTT. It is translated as CASSLTFLNTEAFF.

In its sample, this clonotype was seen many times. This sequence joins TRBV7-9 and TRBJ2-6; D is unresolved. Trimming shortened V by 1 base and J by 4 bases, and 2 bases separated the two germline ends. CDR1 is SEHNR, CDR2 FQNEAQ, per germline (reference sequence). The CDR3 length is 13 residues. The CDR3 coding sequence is TGTGCCAGCAGCTTAGAGGGGGCCAACGTCCTGACTTTC. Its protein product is CASSLEGANVLTF.

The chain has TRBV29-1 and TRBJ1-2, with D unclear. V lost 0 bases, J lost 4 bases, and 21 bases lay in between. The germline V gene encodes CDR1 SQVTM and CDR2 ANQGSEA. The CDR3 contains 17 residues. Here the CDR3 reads CSVEDRKEGTTPYGYTF. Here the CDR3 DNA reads TGCAGCGTTGAAGATAGGAAGGAGGGAACTACCCCCTATGGCTACACCTTC.

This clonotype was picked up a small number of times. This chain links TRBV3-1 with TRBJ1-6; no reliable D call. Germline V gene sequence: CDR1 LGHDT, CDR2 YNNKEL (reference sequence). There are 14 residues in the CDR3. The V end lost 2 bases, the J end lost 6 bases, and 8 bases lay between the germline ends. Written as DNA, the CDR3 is TGTGCCAGCAGCCAAAACTCGGCTAATTCACCCCTCCACTTT. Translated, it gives CASSQNSANSPLHF.

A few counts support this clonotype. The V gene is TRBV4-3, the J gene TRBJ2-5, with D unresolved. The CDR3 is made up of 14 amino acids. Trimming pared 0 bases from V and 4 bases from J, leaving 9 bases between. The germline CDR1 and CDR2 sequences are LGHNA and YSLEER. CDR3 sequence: CASSQDISGETQYF. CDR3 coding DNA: TGCGCCAGCAGCCAAGATATCTCAGGAGAGACCCAGTACTTC.

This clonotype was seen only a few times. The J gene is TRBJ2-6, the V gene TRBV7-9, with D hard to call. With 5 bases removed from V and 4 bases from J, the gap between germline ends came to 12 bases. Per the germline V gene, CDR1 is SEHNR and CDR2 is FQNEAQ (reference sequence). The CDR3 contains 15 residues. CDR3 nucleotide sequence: TGTGCCAGCAGCCTCCAGCAGCCGGGGGCCAACGTCCTGACTTTC. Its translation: CASSLQQPGANVLTF.

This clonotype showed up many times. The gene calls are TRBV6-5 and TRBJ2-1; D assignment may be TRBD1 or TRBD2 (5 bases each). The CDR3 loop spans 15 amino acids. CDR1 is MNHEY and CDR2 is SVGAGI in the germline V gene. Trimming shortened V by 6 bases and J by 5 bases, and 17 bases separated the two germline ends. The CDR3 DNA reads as TGTGCCAGCAGCCTCCGGGACCTGTCGGACAATGAGCAGTTCTTC. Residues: CASSLRDLSDNEQFF.

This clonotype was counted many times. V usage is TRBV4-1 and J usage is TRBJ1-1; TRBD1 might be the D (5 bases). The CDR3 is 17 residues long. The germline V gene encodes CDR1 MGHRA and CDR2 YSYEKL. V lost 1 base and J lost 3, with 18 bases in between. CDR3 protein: CASSQGERVSRDTEAFF. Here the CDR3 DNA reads TGCGCCAGCAGCCAAGGGGAGAGGGTCTCCAGGGACACTGAAGCTTTCTTT.

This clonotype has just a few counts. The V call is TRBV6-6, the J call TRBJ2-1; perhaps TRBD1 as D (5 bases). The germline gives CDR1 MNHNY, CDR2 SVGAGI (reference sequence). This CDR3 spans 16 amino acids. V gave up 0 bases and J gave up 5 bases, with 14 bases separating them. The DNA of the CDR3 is TGTGCCAGCAGTTACTCGAGCAGGGTAAACGACAATGAGCAGTTCTTC. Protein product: CASSYSSRVNDNEQFF.

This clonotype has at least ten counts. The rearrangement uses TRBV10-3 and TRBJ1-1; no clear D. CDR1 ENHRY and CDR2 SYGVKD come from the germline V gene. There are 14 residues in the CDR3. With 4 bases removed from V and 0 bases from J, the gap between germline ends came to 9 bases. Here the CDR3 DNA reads TGTGCCATCAGTGGGGGAGCCTTGAACACTGAAGCTTTCTTT. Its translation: CAISGGALNTEAFF.

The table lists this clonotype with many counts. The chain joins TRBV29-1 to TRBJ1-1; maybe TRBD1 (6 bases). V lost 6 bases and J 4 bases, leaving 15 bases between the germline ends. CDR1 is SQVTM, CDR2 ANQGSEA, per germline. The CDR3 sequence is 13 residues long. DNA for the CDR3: TGCAGCGTGGAGGGACAATCGTCCACTGAAGCTTTCTTT. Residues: CSVEGQSSTEAFF.

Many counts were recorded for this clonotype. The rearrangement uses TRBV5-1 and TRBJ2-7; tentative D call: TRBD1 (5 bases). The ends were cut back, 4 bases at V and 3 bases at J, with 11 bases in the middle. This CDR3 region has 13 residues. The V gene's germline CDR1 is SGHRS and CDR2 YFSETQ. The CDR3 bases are TGCGCCAGCAGCGCTTTACAGGACTACGAGCAGTACTTC. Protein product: CASSALQDYEQYF.

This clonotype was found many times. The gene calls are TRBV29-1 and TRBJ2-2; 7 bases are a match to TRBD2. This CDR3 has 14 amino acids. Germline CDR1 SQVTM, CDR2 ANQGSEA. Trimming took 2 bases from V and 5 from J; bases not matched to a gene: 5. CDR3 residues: CSVESGRGTGELFF. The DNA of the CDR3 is TGCAGCGTTGAAAGTGGGAGGGGAACCGGGGAGCTGTTTTTT.